The entry below gives a single T cell receptor beta chain sequence along with its context. TCRdb called the PCR reads again in MiXCR, with one record for every CDR3 protein. The data show about 76,000 distinct CDR3 sequences, approximately 51% seen once. The CDR3 loop spans 14 amino acids. Looked up from germline, CDR1 is KGHDR and CDR2 is SFDVKD. The V segment lost 2 bases and the J segment 7 bases; nucleotides outside the gene matches: 2. The data belong to a study of CDR3 diversity in severe acne. V and J are TRBV24-1 and TRBJ2-7, with 12 bases aligning to TRBD2. What was sequenced was blood. The source of this sequence is a male donor in good health, without acne. Written as DNA, the CDR3 is TGTGCCACCAGTGATTATGGGACTAGCGGGGAGCAGTACTTC. Translating gives CATSDYGTSGEQYF.